Listed here are 19 T cell receptor beta chains from one sample, sequenced in a study of CD8 T cells in Susac syndrome. Reverse transcription of about 0.45 to 1 ug RNA was carried out with random hexamers. TCRdb processed the immunoSEQ multiplex PCR reads anew with MiXCR; each CDR3 protein has one entry. The sample includes under 200,000 distinct CDR3 sequences, about 95% of them seen just once. Specimen: CD8+ T cells from PBMCs. These receptors all come from a human donor with Susac syndrome.

The chain uses TRBV7-9 and TRBJ2-3; TRBD2 matches 8 bases. Germline trimming cut 10 bases from V and 1 base from J; bases unmatched to any gene: 10. Germline-derived CDR1 and CDR2 are SEHNR and FQNEAQ (reference sequence). The CDR3 runs to 15 residues. CDR3 sequence reads: CATFKAGVGTDTQYF. The CDR3 bases are TGTGCCACCTTCAAAGCGGGAGTCGGCACAGATACGCAGTATTTT.

V and J are TRBV4-1 and TRBJ2-7, with TRBD2 as a possible D gene (5 bases). V lost 1 base, J lost 1 base, and 14 bases lay in between. The CDR3 has 16 amino acids. Germline V gene sequence: CDR1 MGHRA, CDR2 YSYEKL. CDR3 sequence reads: CASSQVASLQSYEQYF. CDR3 sequence (DNA): TGCGCCAGCAGCCAAGTAGCGTCGCTTCAGTCCTACGAGCAGTACTTC.

The rearrangement links TRBV2 to TRBJ2-3, with 9 bases identical to TRBD2. This CDR3 region has 15 residues. V shed 3 bases, J shed 2 bases, and the junction held 3 bases outside the gene matches. Germline CDR1 reads SNHLY; CDR2 reads FYNNEI. Here the CDR3 DNA reads TGTGCCAGCAGTGATAGCGGGGGCTACACAGATACGCAGTATTTT. As protein: CASSDSGGYTDTQYF.

This clonotype occurred once. V gene TRBV15 combines with J gene TRBJ1-4; D ambiguous. The CDR3 runs to 13 residues. Germline-derived CDR1 and CDR2 are LNHNV and YYDKDF (reference sequence). V was trimmed by 6 bases and J by 1 base, leaving 6 bases between them. The CDR3 DNA reads TGTGCCACCAGAGGGATAACTAATGAAAAACTGTTTTTT. Translating it yields CATRGITNEKLFF.

The gene calls are TRBV6-5 and TRBJ2-1, with 8 nucleotides matching TRBD2. Germline V CDR1 and CDR2: MNHEY, SVGAGI. The CDR3 runs to 12 residues. J was trimmed by 8 bases and V by 7 bases; bases with no gene match: 4. For the CDR3, the DNA is TGTGCCAGCATTGGAGCGGGAGATGAGCAGTTCTTC. It translates to CASIGAGDEQFF.

The V call is TRBV15, the J call TRBJ2-1, with TRBD2 matching over 7 bases. Per the germline V gene, CDR1 is LNHNV and CDR2 is YYDKDF (reference sequence). The V segment lost 1 base and the J segment 6 bases; nucleotides outside the gene matches: 12. The CDR3 loop spans 17 amino acids. In nucleotides, the CDR3 is TGTGCCACCAGCAGAGCGATGACTAGCACAACAACCAATGAGCAGTTCTTC. This translates into CATSRAMTSTTTNEQFF.

The chain couples TRBV27 to TRBJ2-2; D is uncertain. Deletions cut 0 bases from V and 5 bases from J, with 7 bases between. CDR3 length: 14 amino acids. Germline V gene lookup returns CDR1 MNHEY and CDR2 SMNVEV (reference sequence). The CDR3 loop is CASSLSPETGELFF. CDR3 bases: TGTGCCAGCAGTTTATCGCCGGAAACCGGGGAGCTGTTTTTT.

The rearrangement links TRBV10-3 to TRBJ1-2; D is uncertain. The germline CDR1 and CDR2 sequences are ENHRY and SYGVKD. V shed 0 bases and J shed 9 bases, with 8 bases lying between them. The CDR3 spans 12 residues. CDR3 amino acids: CAISESGPRYTF. The CDR3 coding sequence is TGTGCCATCAGTGAGTCGGGTCCCCGCTACACCTTC.

The chain carries TRBV20-1 and TRBJ1-5; 9 bases fit TRBD1. This CDR3 spans 14 amino acids. Trimming at V came to 6 bases and at J to 0 bases, leaving 3 bases not matched to a gene. Germline V CDR1 and CDR2: DFQATT, SNEGSKA (reference sequence). The CDR3 sequence: CSAWDRDSNQPQHF. CDR3 sequence (DNA): TGCAGTGCGTGGGACAGGGATAGCAATCAGCCCCAGCATTTT.

The chain is built from TRBV9 and TRBJ2-1; 12 bases match TRBD1. The CDR3 is 16 residues long. The germline V gene has CDR1 SGDLS and CDR2 YYNGEE. The trim removed 4 bases at V and 8 bases at J, leaving 10 bases unmatched. CDR3 loop: CASSSPGTGGRYEQFF. The CDR3 nucleotides are TGTGCCAGCAGCTCTCCGGGGACAGGGGGCCGGTATGAGCAGTTCTTC.

CDR3 coding DNA: TGTGCCAGCAGCGAAACAGCGCTCTGGGGTGATACGCAGTATTTT. This codes for CASSETALWGDTQYF. The chain employs TRBV9 and TRBJ2-3; D is ambiguous. The CDR3 length is 15 residues. V lost 3 bases, J lost 6 bases, and 17 bases lay in between. From germline, CDR1 is SGDLS and CDR2 YYNGEE.

This clonotype qualifies as medium-sized. The CDR3 region is CASSSSYEQYF. CDR3 nucleotide sequence: TGTGCCAGCAGCTCCTCCTACGAGCAGTACTTC. V gene TRBV13 combines with J gene TRBJ2-7; D gene uncertain. The CDR3 extends over 11 amino acids. Looked up from germline, CDR1 is PRHDT and CDR2 is FYEKMQ (reference sequence). V shed 4 bases and J shed 0 bases, with 1 base lying between them. The full variable domain, rest sourced from reference TRBV13 and TRBJ2-7, is AAGVIQSPRHLIKEKRETATLKCYPIPRHDTVYWYQQGPGQDPQFLISFYEKMQSDKGSIPDRFSAQQFSDYHSELNMSSLELGDSALYFCASSSSYEQYFGPGTRLTVT.

J is TRBJ2-3 and V is TRBV24-1, with no clear D. CDR1 KGHDR and CDR2 SFDVKD come from the germline V gene. Trimming stripped 1 base from V and 5 bases from J, with 3 bases between. This CDR3 comprises 12 residues. CDR3: CATSDLRDTQYF. The CDR3 DNA sequence: TGTGCCACCAGTGATTTAAGAGATACGCAGTATTTT.

Only one count was recorded for this clonotype. The rearrangement joins TRBV28 to TRBJ1-4, with D uncertain. Germline V gene sequence: CDR1 MDHEN, CDR2 SYDVKM. This CDR3 spans 12 amino acids. V lost 3 bases, J lost 8 bases, and 7 bases lay in between. CDR3 bases: TGTGCCAGCAGTTTCCAGGAGGAAAAACTGTTTTTT. Translated, it gives CASSFQEEKLFF.

The chain carries TRBV3-1 and TRBJ2-5; 9 bases fit TRBD2. This CDR3 has 19 amino acids. Trimming cost V 0 bases and J 5 bases; bases outside gene matches: 16. Germline loops: CDR1 LGHDT, CDR2 YNNKEL (reference sequence). This chain's CDR3 is CASSQEGTPASGVGETQYF. CDR3 sequence (DNA): TGTGCCAGCAGCCAAGAGGGCACCCCAGCTAGCGGGGTCGGTGAGACCCAGTACTTC.

The chain employs TRBV12-3 or TRBV12-4 and TRBJ2-5; D remains ambiguous. V shed 3 bases and J shed 5 bases, with 7 bases lying between them. The CDR3 covers 12 residues. CDR3 sequence (DNA): TGTGCCAGCAGTTTGATGGGGGAGACCCAGTACTTC. Amino acids: CASSLMGETQYF.

The chain joins TRBV9 to TRBJ2-1; no reliable D call. Trimming left V 0 bases short and J 3 bases short, with 7 bases between. The germline V gene encodes CDR1 SGDLS and CDR2 YYNGEE. The CDR3 length is 14 residues. The CDR3 DNA reads TGTGCCAGCAGCGTAGTAACGGGCTACAATGAGCAGTTCTTC. This translates into CASSVVTGYNEQFF.

This clonotype has only a few counts. V gene TRBV29-1 combines with J gene TRBJ2-7; 8 bases map to TRBD2. This CDR3 contains 16 residues. J was trimmed by 2 bases and V by 6 bases; bases with no gene match: 15. Germline CDR1 SQVTM, CDR2 ANQGSEA. The CDR3 DNA reads TGCAGCGTCGTTCCTAGCGGGTGGGGGAAGGCCTACGAGCAGTACTTC. Translated: CSVVPSGWGKAYEQYF.

The chain recombines TRBV29-1 with TRBJ2-7; 9 positions match TRBD1. Trimming at V came to 3 bases and at J to 7 bases, leaving 10 bases not matched to a gene. This CDR3 is built from 14 residues. Germline values: CDR1 SQVTM, CDR2 ANQGSEA. This CDR3 reads CSVEGTGIFGEQYF. The CDR3 nucleotides are TGCAGCGTTGAGGGGACAGGGATTTTCGGGGAGCAGTACTTC.